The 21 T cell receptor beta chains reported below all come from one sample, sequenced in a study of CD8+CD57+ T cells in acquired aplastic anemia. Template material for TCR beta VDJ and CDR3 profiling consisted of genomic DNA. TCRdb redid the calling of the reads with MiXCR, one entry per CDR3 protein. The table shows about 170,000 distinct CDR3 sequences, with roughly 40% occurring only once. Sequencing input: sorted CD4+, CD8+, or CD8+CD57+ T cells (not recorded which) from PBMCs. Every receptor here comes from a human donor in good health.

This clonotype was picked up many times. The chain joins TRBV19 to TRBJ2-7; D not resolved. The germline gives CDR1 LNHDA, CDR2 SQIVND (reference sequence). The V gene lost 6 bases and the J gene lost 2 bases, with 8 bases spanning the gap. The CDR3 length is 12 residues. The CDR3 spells CASSNRAYEQYF. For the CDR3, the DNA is TGTGCCAGTAGCAACAGAGCCTACGAGCAGTACTTC.

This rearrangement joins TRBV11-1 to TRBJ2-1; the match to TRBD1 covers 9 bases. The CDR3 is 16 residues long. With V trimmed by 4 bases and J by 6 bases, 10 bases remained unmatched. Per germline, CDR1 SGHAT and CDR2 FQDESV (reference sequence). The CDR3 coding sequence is TGTGCCAGCAGCTCTTGGACAGGGGAACACTCCAATGAGCAGTTCTTC. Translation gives CASSSWTGEHSNEQFF. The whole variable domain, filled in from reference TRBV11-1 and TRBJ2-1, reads EAEVAQSPRYKITEKSQAVAFWCDPISGHATLYWYRQILGQGPELLVQFQDESVVDDSQLPKDRFSAERLKGVDSTLKIQPAELGDSAMYLCASSSWTGEHSNEQFFGPGTRLTVL.

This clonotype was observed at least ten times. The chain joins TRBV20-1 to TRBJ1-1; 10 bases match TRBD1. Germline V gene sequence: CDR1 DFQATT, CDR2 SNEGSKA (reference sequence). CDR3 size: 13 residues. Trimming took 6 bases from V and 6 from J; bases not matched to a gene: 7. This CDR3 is CSARGQGESEAFF. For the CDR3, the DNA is TGCAGTGCCCGAGGACAGGGGGAATCTGAAGCTTTCTTT.

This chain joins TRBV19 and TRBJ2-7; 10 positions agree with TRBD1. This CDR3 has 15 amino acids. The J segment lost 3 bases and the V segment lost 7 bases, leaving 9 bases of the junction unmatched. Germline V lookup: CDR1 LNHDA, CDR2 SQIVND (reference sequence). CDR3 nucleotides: TGTGCCAGTAAATTAGGGACAGGGGACTTCTACGAGCAGTACTTC. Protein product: CASKLGTGDFYEQYF.

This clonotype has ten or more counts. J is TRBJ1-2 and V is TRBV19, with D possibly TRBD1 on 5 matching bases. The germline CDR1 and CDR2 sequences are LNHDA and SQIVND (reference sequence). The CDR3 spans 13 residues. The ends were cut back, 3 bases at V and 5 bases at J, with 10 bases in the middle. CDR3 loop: CASSMGGKYGYTF. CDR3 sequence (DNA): TGTGCCAGTAGTATGGGGGGAAAATATGGCTACACCTTC.

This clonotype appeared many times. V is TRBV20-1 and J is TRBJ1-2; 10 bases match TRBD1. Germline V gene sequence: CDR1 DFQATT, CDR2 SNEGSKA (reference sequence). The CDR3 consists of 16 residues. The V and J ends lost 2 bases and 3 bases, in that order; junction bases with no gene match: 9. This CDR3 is CSARPWDRGNDYGYTF. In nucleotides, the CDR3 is TGCAGTGCTAGACCCTGGGACAGGGGTAATGACTATGGCTACACCTTC.

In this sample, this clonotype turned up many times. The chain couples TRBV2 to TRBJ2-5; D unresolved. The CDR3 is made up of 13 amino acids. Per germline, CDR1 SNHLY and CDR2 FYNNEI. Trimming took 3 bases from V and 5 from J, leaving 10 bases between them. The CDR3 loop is CASSDPGTETQYF. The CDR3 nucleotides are TGTGCCAGCAGTGACCCCGGAACGGAGACCCAGTACTTC. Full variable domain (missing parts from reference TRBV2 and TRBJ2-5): EPEVTQTPSHQVTQMGQEVILRCVPISNHLYFYWYRQILGQKVEFLVSFYNNEISEKSEIFDDQFSVERPDGSNFTLKIRSTKLEDSAMYFCASSDPGTETQYFGPGTRLLVL.

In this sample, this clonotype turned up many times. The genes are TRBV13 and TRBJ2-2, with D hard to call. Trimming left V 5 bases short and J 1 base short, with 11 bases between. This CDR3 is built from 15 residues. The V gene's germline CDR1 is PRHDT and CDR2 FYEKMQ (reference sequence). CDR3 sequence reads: CASSHGTLNTGELFF. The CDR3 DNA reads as TGTGCCAGCAGCCACGGCACGCTGAACACCGGGGAGCTGTTTTTT. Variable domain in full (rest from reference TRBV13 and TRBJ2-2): AAGVIQSPRHLIKEKRETATLKCYPIPRHDTVYWYQQGPGQDPQFLISFYEKMQSDKGSIPDRFSAQQFSDYHSELNMSSLELGDSALYFCASSHGTLNTGELFFGEGSRLTVL.

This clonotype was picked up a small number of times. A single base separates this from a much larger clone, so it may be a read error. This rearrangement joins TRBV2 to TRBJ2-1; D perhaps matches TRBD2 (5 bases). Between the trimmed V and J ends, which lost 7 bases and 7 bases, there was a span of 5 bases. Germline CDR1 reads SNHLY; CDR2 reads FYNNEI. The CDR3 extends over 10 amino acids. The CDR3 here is CASTGNEQFF. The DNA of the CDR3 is TGTGCCAGCACGGGGAATGAGCAGTTCTTC.

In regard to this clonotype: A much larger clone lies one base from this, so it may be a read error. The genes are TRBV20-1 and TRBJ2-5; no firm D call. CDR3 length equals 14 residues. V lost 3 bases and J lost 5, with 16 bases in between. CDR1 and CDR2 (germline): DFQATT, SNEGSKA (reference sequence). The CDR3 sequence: CSASDRRLSETQYF. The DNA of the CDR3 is TGCAGTGCTAGCGATCGGCGTTTATCGGAGACCCAGTACTTC.

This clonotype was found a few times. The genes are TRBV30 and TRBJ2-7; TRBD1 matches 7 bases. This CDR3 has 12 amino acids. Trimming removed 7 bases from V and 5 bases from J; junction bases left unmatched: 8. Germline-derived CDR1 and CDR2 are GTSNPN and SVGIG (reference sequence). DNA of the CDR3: TGTGCCTTCAAGACAGGGAGCAACGAGCAGTACTTC. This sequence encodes CAFKTGSNEQYF.

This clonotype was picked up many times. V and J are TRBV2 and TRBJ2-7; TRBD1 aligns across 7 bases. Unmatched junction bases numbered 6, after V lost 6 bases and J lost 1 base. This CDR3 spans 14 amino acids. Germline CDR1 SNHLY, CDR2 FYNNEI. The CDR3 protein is CASRDREASYEQYF. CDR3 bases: TGTGCCAGCAGAGACAGGGAAGCATCCTACGAGCAGTACTTC.

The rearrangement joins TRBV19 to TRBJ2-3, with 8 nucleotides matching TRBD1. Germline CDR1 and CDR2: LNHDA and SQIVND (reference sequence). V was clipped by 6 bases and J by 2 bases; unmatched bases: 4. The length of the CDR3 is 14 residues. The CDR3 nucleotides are TGTGCCAGTAGGACAGGGGTCCTCACAGATACGCAGTATTTT. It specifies CASRTGVLTDTQYF.

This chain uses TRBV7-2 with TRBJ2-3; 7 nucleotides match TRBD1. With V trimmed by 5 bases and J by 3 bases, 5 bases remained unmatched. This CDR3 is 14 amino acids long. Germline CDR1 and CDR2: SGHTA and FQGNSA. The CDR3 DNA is TGTGCCAGCAGCCCTCGGGACAGAACAGATACGCAGTATTTT. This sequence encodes CASSPRDRTDTQYF.

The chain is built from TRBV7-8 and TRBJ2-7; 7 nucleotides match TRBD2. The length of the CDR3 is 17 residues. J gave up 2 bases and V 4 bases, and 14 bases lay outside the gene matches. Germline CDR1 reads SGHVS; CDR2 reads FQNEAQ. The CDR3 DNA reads TGTGCCAGCAGCTCTGAGCCCGCGGGAGTGGGGGCCTACGAGCAGTACTTC. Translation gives CASSSEPAGVGAYEQYF.

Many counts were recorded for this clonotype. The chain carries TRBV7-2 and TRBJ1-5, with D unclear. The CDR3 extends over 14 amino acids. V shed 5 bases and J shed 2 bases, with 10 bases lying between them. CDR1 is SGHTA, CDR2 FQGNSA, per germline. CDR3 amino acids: CASSPRVGNQPQHF. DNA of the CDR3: TGTGCCAGCAGCCCTAGGGTTGGCAATCAGCCCCAGCATTTT.

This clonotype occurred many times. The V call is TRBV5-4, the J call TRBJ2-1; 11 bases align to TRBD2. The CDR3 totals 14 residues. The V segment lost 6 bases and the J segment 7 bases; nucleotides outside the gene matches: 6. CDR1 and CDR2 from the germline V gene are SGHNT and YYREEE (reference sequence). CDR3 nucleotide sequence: TGTGCCAGCAACCCGACTAGCGGGATAAATGAGCAGTTCTTC. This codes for CASNPTSGINEQFF. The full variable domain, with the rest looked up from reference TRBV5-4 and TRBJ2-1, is ETGVTQSPTHLIKTRGQQVTLRCSSQSGHNTVSWYQQALGQGPQFIFQYYREEENGRGNFPPRFSGLQFPNYSSELNVNALELDDSALYLCASNPTSGINEQFFGPGTRLTVL.

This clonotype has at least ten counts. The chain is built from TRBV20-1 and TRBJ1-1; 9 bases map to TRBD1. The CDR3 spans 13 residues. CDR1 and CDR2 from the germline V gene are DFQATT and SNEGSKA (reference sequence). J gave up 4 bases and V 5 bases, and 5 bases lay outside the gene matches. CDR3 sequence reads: CSAFKTGGTEAFF. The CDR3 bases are TGCAGTGCTTTCAAGACAGGGGGCACTGAAGCTTTCTTT.

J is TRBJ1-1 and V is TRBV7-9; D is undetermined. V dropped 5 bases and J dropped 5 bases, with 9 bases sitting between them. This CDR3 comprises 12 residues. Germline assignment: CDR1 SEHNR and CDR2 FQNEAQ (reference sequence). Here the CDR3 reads CASSAPLTEAFF. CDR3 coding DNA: TGTGCCAGCAGCGCCCCCCTGACTGAAGCTTTCTTT.

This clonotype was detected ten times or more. CDR3 sequence reads: CAILAGVQDTQYF. The CDR3 DNA is TGTGCCATACTAGCGGGAGTTCAAGATACGCAGTATTTT. This sequence joins TRBV10-3 and TRBJ2-3; 11 bases match TRBD2. CDR3 length: 13 amino acids. Germline trimming cut 9 bases from V and 5 bases from J; bases unmatched to any gene: 4. Germline CDR1 and CDR2: ENHRY and SYGVKD.

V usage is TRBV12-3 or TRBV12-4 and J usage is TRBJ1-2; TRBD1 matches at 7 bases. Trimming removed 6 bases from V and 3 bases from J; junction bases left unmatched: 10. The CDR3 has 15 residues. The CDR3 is CASSPSFGTDYGYTF. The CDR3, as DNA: TGTGCCAGCAGCCCCTCCTTCGGGACAGACTATGGCTACACCTTC.